These 12 T cell receptor beta chains came from one sample sequenced in a study of beta chain features in type 1 diabetes. Every isolated RNA sample was fully reverse transcribed, so sequencing captured expressed TCRB transcripts. Using immunoSEQ multiplex PCR, the repertoire was profiled, and TCRdb retains in-frame clones only, with some absent. This table holds about 240,000 clones, 27% found once. Sequencing was carried out using central memory CD4+ T cells from blood. All receptors come from a man aged 25 to 45 in good health.

This chain joins TRBV7-9 and TRBJ2-1; 7 bases agree with TRBD2. CDR3 length equals 19 residues. Germline CDR1 and CDR2: SEHNR and FQNEAQ (reference sequence). V shed 5 bases and J 0 bases; nucleotides not matched to a gene: 16. CDR3 loop: CASSPTPGEGLSSYNEQFF. For the CDR3, the DNA is TGTGCCAGCAGCCCCACCCCGGGGGAGGGCTTAAGCTCCTACAATGAGCAGTTCTTC.

This chain uses TRBV30 with TRBJ1-1; the D is unclear. In germline, CDR1 is GTSNPN, CDR2 SVGIG (reference sequence). The CDR3 contains 14 residues. V dropped 6 bases and J dropped 4 bases, with 18 bases sitting between them. CDR3 sequence (DNA): TGTGCCTGCCAGAAGGAGGTGGTAGGCACTGAAGCTTTCTTT. Translated, it gives CACQKEVVGTEAFF.

The chain uses TRBV10-3 and TRBJ2-2; TRBD2 is a possible D gene (6 bases). V lost 4 bases to trimming and J lost 3 bases, with 12 bases between them. Germline V gene sequence: CDR1 ENHRY, CDR2 SYGVKD. This CDR3 contains 15 residues. The CDR3, as DNA: TGTGCCATCAGTGTTCGCGGGGCGGACACCGGGGAGCTGTTTTTT. Protein product: CAISVRGADTGELFF.

This clone was seen only once. V usage is TRBV2 and J usage is TRBJ1-1; possibly TRBD1 for D (5 bases). Germline V CDR1 and CDR2: SNHLY, FYNNEI. The CDR3 length is 15 residues. Deletions cut 6 bases from V and 1 base from J, with 15 bases between. The CDR3 bases are TGTGCCAGCAGGGGCTTTACGACAGCGAACACTGAAGCTTTCTTT. Residues: CASRGFTTANTEAFF.

V gene TRBV11-2 combines with J gene TRBJ1-2, with D possibly being TRBD1 (5 bases). The V end lost 4 bases, the J end lost 8 bases, and 8 bases lay between the germline ends. Per germline, CDR1 SGHAT and CDR2 FQNNGV. This CDR3 is 11 amino acids long. The CDR3 loop is CASSSRGGYTF. CDR3 DNA sequence: TGTGCCAGCAGCTCGAGGGGCGGCTACACCTTC.

DNA for the CDR3: TGTGCCTCCCACAGGGTACTGAATGAGCAGTTCTTC. This sequence encodes CASHRVLNEQFF. The genes are TRBV28 and TRBJ2-1; tentatively, D is TRBD1 (6 bases). Germline V gives CDR1 MDHEN, CDR2 SYDVKM. This CDR3 contains 12 residues. V lost 11 bases to trimming and J lost 7 bases, with 15 bases between them.

This clone was recorded a few times. The chain carries TRBV30 and TRBJ2-7; D not resolved. Per the germline V gene, CDR1 is GTSNPN and CDR2 is SVGIG (reference sequence). CDR3 length equals 13 residues. The germline V and J ends were trimmed by 0 bases and 2 bases, with 8 bases remaining between them. Here the CDR3 DNA reads TGTGCCTGGAGTGTGCACAGCACCTACGAGCAGTACTTC. Its translation: CAWSVHSTYEQYF.

The J gene is TRBJ2-7, the V gene TRBV5-6, with 7 nucleotides matching TRBD1. V lost 4 bases and J lost 3; bases outside the gene matches: 7. The CDR3 has 14 amino acids. Germline lookup yields CDR1 SGHDT and CDR2 YYEEEE. This CDR3 reads CASSQQGTIYEQYF. The CDR3 DNA sequence: TGTGCCAGCAGCCAACAGGGGACAATCTACGAGCAGTACTTC. The variable domain in full, with the rest retrieved from reference TRBV5-6 and TRBJ2-7, is DAGVTQSPTHLIKTRGQQVTLRCSPKSGHDTVSWYQQALGQGPQFIFQYYEEEERQRGNFPDRFSGHQFPNYSSELNVNALLLGDSALYLCASSQQGTIYEQYFGPGTRLTVT.

The rearrangement joins TRBV7-2 to TRBJ2-6, with D unresolved. V lost 2 bases and J lost 2, with 10 bases in between. CDR3 size: 16 residues. CDR1 SGHTA and CDR2 FQGNSA come from the germline V gene. This CDR3 reads CASSLSSTPGANVLTF. The DNA for the CDR3 is TGTGCCAGCAGCTTATCTTCGACCCCTGGGGCCAACGTCCTGACTTTC.

This chain's CDR3 is CASSSGTGNEKLFF. CDR3 coding DNA: TGTGCCAGCAGCTCCGGGACAGGCAATGAAAAACTGTTTTTT. The chain combines TRBV9 with TRBJ1-4, with 8 bases lining up with TRBD1. Germline-derived CDR1 and CDR2 are SGDLS and YYNGEE. CDR3 length equals 14 residues. Trimming cost V 4 bases and J 5 bases; bases outside gene matches: 4.

The rearrangement uses TRBV5-4 and TRBJ2-7; D not certain. CDR1 is SGHNT and CDR2 is YYREEE in the germline V gene (reference sequence). The CDR3 is 13 amino acids. V lost 0 bases to trimming and J lost 1 base, with 5 bases between them. Here the CDR3 DNA reads TGTGCCAGCAGCTTGGATTGGTCCTACGAGCAGTACTTC. It encodes CASSLDWSYEQYF.

This clone was detected only a few times. J is TRBJ2-3 and V is TRBV6-1, with TRBD1 as a possible D gene (6 bases). The CDR3 contains 15 residues. Germline values: CDR1 MNHNS, CDR2 SASEGT. V gave up 3 bases and J gave up 1 base, with 11 bases separating them. The CDR3: CASSDVRTGTDTQYF. The CDR3 DNA reads TGTGCCAGCAGTGATGTTCGGACAGGCACAGATACGCAGTATTTT.